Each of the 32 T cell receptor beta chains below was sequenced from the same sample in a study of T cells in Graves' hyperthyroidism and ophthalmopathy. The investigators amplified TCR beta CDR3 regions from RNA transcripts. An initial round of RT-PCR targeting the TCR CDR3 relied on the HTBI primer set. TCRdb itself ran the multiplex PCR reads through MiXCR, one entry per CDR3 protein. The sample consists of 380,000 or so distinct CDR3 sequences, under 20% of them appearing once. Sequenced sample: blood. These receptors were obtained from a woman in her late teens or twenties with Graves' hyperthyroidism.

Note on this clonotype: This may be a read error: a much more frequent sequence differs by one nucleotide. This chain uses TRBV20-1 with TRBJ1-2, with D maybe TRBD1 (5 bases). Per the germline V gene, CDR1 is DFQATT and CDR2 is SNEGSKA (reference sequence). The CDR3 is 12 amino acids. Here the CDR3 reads CSAWAQVYGYAF. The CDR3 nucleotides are TGCAGCGCTTGGGCACAGGTCTATGGCTACGCCTTC.

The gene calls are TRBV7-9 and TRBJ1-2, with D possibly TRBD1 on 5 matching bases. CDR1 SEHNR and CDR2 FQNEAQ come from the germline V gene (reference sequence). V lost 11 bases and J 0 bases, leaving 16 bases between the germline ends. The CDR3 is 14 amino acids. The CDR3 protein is CAFGGGTSNYGYTF. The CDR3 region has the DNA TGTGCCTTCGGGGGGGGAACTTCTAACTATGGCTACACCTTC.

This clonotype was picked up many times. The CDR3 protein is CASRYPSRRGKETQYF. DNA for the CDR3: TGTGCCAGCAGATATCCCTCCAGGCGGGGGAAAGAGACCCAGTACTTC. The chain is built from TRBV7-8 and TRBJ2-5, with 7 bases matching TRBD2. Germline-derived CDR1 and CDR2 are SGHVS and FQNEAQ. After removal of 6 bases from V and 3 bases from J, the junction contained 13 bases not matched to a gene. CDR3 length equals 16 residues.

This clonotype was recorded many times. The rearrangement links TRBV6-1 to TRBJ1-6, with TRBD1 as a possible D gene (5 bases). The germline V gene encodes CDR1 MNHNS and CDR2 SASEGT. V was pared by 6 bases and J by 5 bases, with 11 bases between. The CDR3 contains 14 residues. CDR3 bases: TGTGCCAGCAGCCCCGGGGGGGATAATTCACCCCTCCACTTT. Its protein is CASSPGGDNSPLHF.

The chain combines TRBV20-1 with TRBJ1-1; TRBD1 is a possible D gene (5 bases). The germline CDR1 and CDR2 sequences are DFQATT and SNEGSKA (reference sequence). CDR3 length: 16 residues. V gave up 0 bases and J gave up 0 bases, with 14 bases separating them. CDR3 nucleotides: TGCAGTGCTAGAGATGCAGGGATTTCCATGAACACTGAAGCTTTCTTT. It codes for CSARDAGISMNTEAFF.

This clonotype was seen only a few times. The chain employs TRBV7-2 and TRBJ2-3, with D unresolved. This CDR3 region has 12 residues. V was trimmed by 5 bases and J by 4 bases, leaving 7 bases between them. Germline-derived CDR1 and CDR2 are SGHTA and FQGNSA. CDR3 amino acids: CASSPSSDTQYF. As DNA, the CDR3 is TGTGCCAGCAGCCCCAGCTCAGATACGCAGTATTTT.

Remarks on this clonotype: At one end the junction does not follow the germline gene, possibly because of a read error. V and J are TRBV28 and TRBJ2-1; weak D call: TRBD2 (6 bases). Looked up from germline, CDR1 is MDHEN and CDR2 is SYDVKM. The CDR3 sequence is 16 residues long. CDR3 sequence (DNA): TGTGCCAGCAGTTCCTTATCGGGGGTCAACTACAATGAGAAGTTCTTC. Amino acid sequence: CASSSLSGVNYNEKFF.

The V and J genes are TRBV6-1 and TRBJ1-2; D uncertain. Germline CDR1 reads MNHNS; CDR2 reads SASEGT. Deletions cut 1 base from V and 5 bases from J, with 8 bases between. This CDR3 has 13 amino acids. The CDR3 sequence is CASSEVSTYGYTF. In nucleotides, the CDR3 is TGTGCCAGCAGTGAAGTGAGCACTTATGGCTACACCTTC.

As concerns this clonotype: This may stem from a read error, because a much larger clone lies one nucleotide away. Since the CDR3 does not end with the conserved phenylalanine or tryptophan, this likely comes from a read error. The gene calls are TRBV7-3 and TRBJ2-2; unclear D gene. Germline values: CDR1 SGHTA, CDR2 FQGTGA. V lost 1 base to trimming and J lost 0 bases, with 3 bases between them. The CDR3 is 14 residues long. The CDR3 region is CASSLNSNTGELFV. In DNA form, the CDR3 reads TGTGCCAGCAGCTTAAACTCGAACACCGGGGAGCTGTTTGTT.

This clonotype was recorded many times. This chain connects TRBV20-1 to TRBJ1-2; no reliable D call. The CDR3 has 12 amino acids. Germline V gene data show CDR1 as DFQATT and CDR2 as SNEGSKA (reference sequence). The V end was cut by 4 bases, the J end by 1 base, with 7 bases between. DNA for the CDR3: TGCAGTGCTAACGACAATAACTATGGCTACACCTTC. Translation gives CSANDNNYGYTF.

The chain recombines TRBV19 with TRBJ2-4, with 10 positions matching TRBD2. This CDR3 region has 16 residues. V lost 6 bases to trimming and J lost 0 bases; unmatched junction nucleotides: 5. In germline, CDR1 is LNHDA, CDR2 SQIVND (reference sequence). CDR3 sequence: CASSPLAGVAKNIQYF. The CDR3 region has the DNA TGTGCCAGTAGCCCCCTAGCGGGGGTAGCCAAAAACATTCAGTACTTC.

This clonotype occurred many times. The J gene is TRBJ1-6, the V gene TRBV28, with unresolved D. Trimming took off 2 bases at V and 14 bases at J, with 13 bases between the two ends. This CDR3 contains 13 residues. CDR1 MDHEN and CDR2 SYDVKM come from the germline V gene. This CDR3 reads CASSLELRASLHF. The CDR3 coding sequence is TGTGCCAGCAGTTTAGAACTTAGGGCTTCCCTCCACTTT.

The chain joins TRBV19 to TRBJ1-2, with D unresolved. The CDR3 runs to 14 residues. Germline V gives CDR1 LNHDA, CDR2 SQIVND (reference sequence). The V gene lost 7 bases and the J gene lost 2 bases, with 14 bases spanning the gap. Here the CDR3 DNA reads TGTGCCAGTACCCCGCGAGGCCGCAACTATGGCTACACCTTC. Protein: CASTPRGRNYGYTF.

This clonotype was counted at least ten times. CDR3 DNA sequence: TGTGCCAGCAGTTTATCACGTGACAGGGAGATCAACACCTTC. Translating it yields CASSLSRDREINTF. The rearrangement joins TRBV27 to TRBJ1-2; 7 positions agree with TRBD1. This CDR3 region has 14 residues. V was clipped by 0 bases and J by 12 bases; unmatched bases: 10. Germline V gives CDR1 MNHEY, CDR2 SMNVEV (reference sequence).

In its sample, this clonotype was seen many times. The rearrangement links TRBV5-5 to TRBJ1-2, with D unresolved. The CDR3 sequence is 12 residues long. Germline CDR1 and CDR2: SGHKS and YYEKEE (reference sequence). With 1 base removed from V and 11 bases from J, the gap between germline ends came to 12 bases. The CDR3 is CASSLRQELYTF. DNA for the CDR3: TGTGCCAGCAGCTTGCGGCAGGAATTATACACCTTC.

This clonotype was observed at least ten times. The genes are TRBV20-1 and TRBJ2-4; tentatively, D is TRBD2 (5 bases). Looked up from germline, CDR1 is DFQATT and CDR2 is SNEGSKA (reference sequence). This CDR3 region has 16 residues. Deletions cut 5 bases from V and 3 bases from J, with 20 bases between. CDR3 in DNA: TGCAGTGCTCGCACCCGGGGTTTCCAAGGCAAAAACATTCAGTACTTC. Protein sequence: CSARTRGFQGKNIQYF.

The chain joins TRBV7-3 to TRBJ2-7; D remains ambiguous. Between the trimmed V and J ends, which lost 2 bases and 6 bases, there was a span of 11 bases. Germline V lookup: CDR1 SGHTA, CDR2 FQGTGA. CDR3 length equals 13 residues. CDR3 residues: CASSLPPRAEQYF. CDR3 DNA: TGTGCCAGCAGCTTACCCCCCCGGGCCGAGCAGTACTTC.

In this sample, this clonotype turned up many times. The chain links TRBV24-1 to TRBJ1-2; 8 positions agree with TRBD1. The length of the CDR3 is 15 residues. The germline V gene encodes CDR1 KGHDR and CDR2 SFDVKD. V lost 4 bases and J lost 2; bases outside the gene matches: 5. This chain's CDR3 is CATSEPWTGNYGYTF. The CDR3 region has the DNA TGTGCCACCAGTGAACCGTGGACAGGGAACTATGGCTACACCTTC.

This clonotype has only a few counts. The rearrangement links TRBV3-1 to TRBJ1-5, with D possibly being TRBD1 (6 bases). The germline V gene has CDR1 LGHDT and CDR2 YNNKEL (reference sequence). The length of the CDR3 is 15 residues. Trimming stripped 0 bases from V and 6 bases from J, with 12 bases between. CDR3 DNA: TGTGCCAGCAGCCAAGAAGGAGGGGGGCCTCAGCCCCAGCATTTT. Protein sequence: CASSQEGGGPQPQHF.

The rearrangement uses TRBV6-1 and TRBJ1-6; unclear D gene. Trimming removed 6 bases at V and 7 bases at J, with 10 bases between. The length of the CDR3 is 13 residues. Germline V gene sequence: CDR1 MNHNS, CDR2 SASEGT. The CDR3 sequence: CASRTDRNSPLHF. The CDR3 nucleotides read TGTGCCAGCAGGACGGACCGGAATTCACCCCTCCACTTT.

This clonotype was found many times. CDR3 region: CASSFWDRDTEAFF. In DNA, the CDR3 is TGTGCCAGCAGTTTTTGGGACAGGGACACTGAAGCTTTCTTT. This chain uses TRBV28 with TRBJ1-1, with 9 positions matching TRBD1. This CDR3 spans 14 amino acids. Unmatched junction bases numbered 2, after V lost 3 bases and J lost 3 bases. Germline assignment: CDR1 MDHEN and CDR2 SYDVKM. Together with reference TRBV28 and TRBJ1-1, the CDR3 gives the full variable domain: DVKVTQSSRYLVKRTGEKVFLECVQDMDHENMFWYRQDPGLGLRLIYFSYDVKMKEKGDIPEGYSVSREKKERFSLILESASTNQTSMYLCASSFWDRDTEAFFGQGTRLTVV.

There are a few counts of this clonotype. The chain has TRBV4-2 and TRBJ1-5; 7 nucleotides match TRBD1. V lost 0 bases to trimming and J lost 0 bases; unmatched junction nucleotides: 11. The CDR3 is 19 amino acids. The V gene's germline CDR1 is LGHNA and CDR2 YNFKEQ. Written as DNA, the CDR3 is TGTGCCAGCAGCCAAGAAGGAAGGGGGCCAGAAAATAGCAATCAGCCCCAGCATTTT. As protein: CASSQEGRGPENSNQPQHF.

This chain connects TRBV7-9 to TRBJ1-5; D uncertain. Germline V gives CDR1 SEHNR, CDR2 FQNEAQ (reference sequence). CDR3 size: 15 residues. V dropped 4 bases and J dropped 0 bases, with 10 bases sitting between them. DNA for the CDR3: TGTGCCAGCAGCTCCCTCGGAAATAGCAATCAGCCCCAGCATTTT. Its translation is CASSSLGNSNQPQHF.

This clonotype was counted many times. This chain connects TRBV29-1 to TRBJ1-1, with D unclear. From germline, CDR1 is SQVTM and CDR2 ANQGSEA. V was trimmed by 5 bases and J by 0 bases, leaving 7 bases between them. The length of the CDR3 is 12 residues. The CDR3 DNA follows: TGCAGCGTTCGGGGAGTGAACACTGAAGCTTTCTTT. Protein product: CSVRGVNTEAFF.

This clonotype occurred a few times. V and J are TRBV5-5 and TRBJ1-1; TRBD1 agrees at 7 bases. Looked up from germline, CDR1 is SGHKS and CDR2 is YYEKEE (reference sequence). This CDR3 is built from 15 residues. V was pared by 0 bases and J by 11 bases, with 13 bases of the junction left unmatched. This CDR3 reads CASSLAWLDRAVAFF. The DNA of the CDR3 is TGTGCCAGCAGCTTGGCTTGGCTAGACAGGGCGGTGGCTTTCTTT.

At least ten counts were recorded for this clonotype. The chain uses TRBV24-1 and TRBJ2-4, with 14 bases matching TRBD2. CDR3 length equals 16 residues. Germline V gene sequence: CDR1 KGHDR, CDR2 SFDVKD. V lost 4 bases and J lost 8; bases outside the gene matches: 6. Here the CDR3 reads CATSDRLAGGQDIQYF. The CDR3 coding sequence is TGTGCCACCAGTGACAGACTAGCGGGGGGGCAAGACATTCAGTACTTC.

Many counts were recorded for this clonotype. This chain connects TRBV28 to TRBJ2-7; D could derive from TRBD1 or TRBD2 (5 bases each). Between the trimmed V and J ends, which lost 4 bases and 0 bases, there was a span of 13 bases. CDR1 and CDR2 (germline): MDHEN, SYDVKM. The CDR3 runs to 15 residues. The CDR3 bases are TGTGCCAGCAGTTCCGGGACGGCGAGCTCCTACGAGCAGTACTTC. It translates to CASSSGTASSYEQYF.

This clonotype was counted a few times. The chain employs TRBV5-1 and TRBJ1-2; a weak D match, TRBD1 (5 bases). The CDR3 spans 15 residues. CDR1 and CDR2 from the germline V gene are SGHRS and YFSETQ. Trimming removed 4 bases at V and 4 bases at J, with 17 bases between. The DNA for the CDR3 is TGCGCCAGCAGCCCCCCCGGGGCTCGGGGCTATGGCTACACCTTC. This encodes CASSPPGARGYGYTF.

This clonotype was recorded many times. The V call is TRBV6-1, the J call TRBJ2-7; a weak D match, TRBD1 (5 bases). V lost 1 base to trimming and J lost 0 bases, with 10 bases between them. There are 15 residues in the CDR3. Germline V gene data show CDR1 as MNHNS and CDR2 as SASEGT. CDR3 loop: CASSEVGEGSYEQYF. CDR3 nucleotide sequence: TGTGCCAGCAGTGAAGTAGGGGAAGGCTCCTACGAGCAGTACTTC.

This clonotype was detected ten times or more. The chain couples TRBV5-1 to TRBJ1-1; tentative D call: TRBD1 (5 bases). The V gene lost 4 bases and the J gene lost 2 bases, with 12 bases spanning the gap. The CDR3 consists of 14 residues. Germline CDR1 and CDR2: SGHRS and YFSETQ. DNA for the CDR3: TGCGCCAGCAGCGCCAGGGTTGCTAACACTGAAGCTTTCTTT. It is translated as CASSARVANTEAFF.

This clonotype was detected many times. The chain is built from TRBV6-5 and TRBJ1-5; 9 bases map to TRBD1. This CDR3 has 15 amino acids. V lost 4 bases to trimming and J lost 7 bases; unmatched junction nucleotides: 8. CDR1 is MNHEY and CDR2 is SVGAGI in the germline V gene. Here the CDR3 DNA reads TGTGCCAGCAGTTCCCCCTGGGACAGGGTCCAGCCCCAGCATTTT. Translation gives CASSSPWDRVQPQHF.

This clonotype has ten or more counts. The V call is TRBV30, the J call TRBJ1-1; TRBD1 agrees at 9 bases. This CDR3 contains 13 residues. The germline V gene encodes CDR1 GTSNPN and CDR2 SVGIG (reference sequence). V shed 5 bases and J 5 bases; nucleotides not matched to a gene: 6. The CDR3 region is CAWGRDRDTEAFF. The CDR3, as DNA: TGTGCCTGGGGCCGGGACAGGGATACTGAAGCTTTCTTT.